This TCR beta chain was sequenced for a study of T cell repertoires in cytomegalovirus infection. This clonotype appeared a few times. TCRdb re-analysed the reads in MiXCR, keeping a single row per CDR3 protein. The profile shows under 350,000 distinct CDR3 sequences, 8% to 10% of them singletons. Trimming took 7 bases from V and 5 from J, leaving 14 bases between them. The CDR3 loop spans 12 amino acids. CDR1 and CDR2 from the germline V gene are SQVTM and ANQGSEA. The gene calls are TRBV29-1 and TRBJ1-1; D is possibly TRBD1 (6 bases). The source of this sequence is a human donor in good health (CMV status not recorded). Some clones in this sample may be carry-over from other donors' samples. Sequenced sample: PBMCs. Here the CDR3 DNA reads TGCAGCGCAACAGGGTTTTCGACTGAAGCTTTCTTT. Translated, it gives CSATGFSTEAFF.